This paragraph covers one TCR beta chain sequence. One entry per CDR3 protein results from TCRdb running MiXCR on the 5' RACE reads. The sample records some 560,000 distinct CDR3 sequences, 17% being singletons. This record comes from a study of T cells after yellow fever vaccination. The CDR3 runs 15 residues. From germline, CDR1 is SEHNR and CDR2 FQNEAQ (reference sequence). Trimming cost V 5 bases and J 2 bases, with 14 bases left between them. The chain recombines TRBV7-9 with TRBJ2-3; D remains unclear. Specimen: PBMCs, collected roughly 5 days after the first yellow fever vaccination. The sequence came from a man younger than 30 who received the YFV17D yellow fever vaccine. The CDR3 region has the DNA TGTGCCAGCAGCCCTTCCCCCCCGTTCACAGATACGCAGTATTTT. It codes for CASSPSPPFTDTQYF.